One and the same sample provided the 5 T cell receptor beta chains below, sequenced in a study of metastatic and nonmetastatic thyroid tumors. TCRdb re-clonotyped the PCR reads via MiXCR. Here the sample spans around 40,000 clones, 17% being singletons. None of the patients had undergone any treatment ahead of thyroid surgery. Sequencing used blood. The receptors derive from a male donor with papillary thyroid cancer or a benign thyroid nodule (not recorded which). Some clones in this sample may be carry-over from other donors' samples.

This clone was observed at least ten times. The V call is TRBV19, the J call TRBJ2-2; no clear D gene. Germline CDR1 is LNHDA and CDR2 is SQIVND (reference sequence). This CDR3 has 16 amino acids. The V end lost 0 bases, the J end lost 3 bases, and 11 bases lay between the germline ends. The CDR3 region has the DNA TGTGCCAGTAGTATAGACGAGGATAGATACACCGGGGAGCTGTTTTTT. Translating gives CASSIDEDRYTGELFF.

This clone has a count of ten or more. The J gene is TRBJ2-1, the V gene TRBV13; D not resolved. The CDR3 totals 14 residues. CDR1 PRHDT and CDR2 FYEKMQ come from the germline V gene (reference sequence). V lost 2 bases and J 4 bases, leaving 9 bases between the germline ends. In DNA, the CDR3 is TGTGCCAGCAGCTTAAGTGGAGTTTACAATGAGCAGTTCTTC. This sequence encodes CASSLSGVYNEQFF.

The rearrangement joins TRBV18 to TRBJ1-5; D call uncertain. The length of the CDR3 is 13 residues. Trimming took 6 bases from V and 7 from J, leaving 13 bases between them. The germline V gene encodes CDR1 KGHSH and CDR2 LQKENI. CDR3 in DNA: TGTGCCAGCTCCCGAGAATGGGCCCAGCCCCAGCATTTT. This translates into CASSREWAQPQHF.

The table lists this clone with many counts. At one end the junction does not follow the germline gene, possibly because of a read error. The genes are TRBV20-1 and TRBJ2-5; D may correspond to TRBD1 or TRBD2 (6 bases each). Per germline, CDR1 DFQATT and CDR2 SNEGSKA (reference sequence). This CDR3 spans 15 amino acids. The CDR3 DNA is TGCAGTGCCCCCCGAGGGCCCGGGGGCCAAGAGGCCCAGTACTTC. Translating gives CSAPRGPGGQEAQYF.

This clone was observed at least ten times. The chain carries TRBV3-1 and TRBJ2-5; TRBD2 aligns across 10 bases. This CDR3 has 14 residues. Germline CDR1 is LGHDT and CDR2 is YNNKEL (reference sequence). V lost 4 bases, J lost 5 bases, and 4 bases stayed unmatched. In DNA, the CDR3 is TGTGCCAGCAGCCCTTTAGCGGGAGGTGAGACCCAGTACTTC. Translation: CASSPLAGGETQYF.